A selection of T cell receptor beta chains follows, all from one sample in a study of cytomegalovirus exposure and HLA in healthy donors. Sequencing used immunoSEQ multiplex PCR; TCRdb keeps in-frame clones, though not all of them. This table lists some 130,000 clones. The source material was PBMCs. These TCRs come from a woman aged 40 to 50 in good health and CMV-seropositive. Both conserved end residues are part of each CDR3. Each record gives: D gene, J gene, V gene, CDR3 length, CDR3 DNA, CDR3 protein. The D gene is left open where the match is weak.

D gene: TRBD1
J gene: TRBJ1-1
V gene: TRBV5-1
CDR3 length: 14
CDR3 DNA: TGCGCCAGCAGTTGGACAGGAGCCAACACTGAAGCTTTCTTT
CDR3 protein: CASSWTGANTEAFF

D gene: .
J gene: TRBJ2-1
V gene: TRBV4-1
CDR3 length: 16
CDR3 DNA: TGCGCCAGCAGCCAAAAGTCGGGGAGGATGGGCAATGAGCAGTTCTTC
CDR3 protein: CASSQKSGRMGNEQFF

D gene: .
J gene: TRBJ1-2
V gene: TRBV28
CDR3 length: 14
CDR3 DNA: TGTGCCAGCAGTTTATCCGGAGGGAACTATGGCTACACCTTC
CDR3 protein: CASSLSGGNYGYTF

D gene: TRBD1
J gene: TRBJ2-1
V gene: TRBV14
CDR3 length: 15
CDR3 DNA: TGTGCCAGCAGCCAAGATCCGGACAGGTACAATGAGCAGTTCTTC
CDR3 protein: CASSQDPDRYNEQFF

D gene: .
J gene: TRBJ1-1
V gene: TRBV6-5
CDR3 length: 15
CDR3 DNA: TGTGCCAGCAGTTACAGGGGCAGGAAAAATGGTGAAGCTTTCTTT
CDR3 protein: CASSYRGRKNGEAFF

D gene: TRBD2
J gene: TRBJ2-3
V gene: TRBV28
CDR3 length: 17
CDR3 DNA: TGTGCCAGCAGTTTTGCCGCGTCGGGAGGGCCGGCAGATACGCAGTATTTT
CDR3 protein: CASSFAASGGPADTQYF

D gene: .
J gene: TRBJ1-2
V gene: TRBV6-5
CDR3 length: 13
CDR3 DNA: TGTGCCAGCAGTTTTATACAGGGTGGAGGCTACACCTTC
CDR3 protein: CASSFIQGGGYTF

D gene: TRBD1
J gene: TRBJ2-7
V gene: TRBV7-8
CDR3 length: 14
CDR3 DNA: TGTGCCAGCAGCGCGGACAGGGAGTTAGGGGAGCAGTACTTC
CDR3 protein: CASSADRELGEQYF

D gene: TRBD1
J gene: TRBJ2-5
V gene: TRBV5-3
CDR3 length: 14
CDR3 DNA: TGTGCCAGAAGCACGGACAGGGGGCAAGAGACCCAGTACTTC
CDR3 protein: CARSTDRGQETQYF

D gene: TRBD2
J gene: TRBJ2-1
V gene: TRBV29-1
CDR3 length: 14
CDR3 DNA: TGCAGCGTTGAAGCGGCGGGAGGGCCCAATGAGCAGTTCTTC
CDR3 protein: CSVEAAGGPNEQFF

D gene: .
J gene: TRBJ2-1
V gene: TRBV11-1
CDR3 length: 15
CDR3 DNA: TGTGCCAGCGGCTCCCTCGGGTTGTCATACAATGAGCAGTTCTTC
CDR3 protein: CASGSLGLSYNEQFF

D gene: TRBD1
J gene: TRBJ2-7
V gene: TRBV7-9
CDR3 length: 12
CDR3 DNA: TGTGCCAGCAACCCAGGGGGCTACGAGCAGTACTTC
CDR3 protein: CASNPGGYEQYF

D gene: TRBD1
J gene: TRBJ2-7
V gene: TRBV10-3
CDR3 length: 15
CDR3 DNA: TGTGCCATCAGTGGGGGGACAGGGGGGTTCTACGAGCAGTACTTC
CDR3 protein: CAISGGTGGFYEQYF

D gene: TRBD2
J gene: TRBJ2-1
V gene: TRBV7-6
CDR3 length: 16
CDR3 DNA: TGTGCCAGCAGCTTAATAACAGCGGGAGCTTACAATGAGCAGTTCTTC
CDR3 protein: CASSLITAGAYNEQFF

D gene: TRBD1
J gene: TRBJ1-5
V gene: TRBV4-1
CDR3 length: 20
CDR3 DNA: TGCGCCAGCAGCCAAGATTCCCCGACAGGGGGCGTGGGTGGCAATCAGCCCCAGCATTTT
CDR3 protein: CASSQDSPTGGVGGNQPQHF

D gene: .
J gene: TRBJ2-7
V gene: TRBV5-1
CDR3 length: 13
CDR3 DNA: TGCGCCAGCAGCTTGGGCGGGCCCTACGAGCAGTACTTC
CDR3 protein: CASSLGGPYEQYF

D gene: .
J gene: TRBJ2-2
V gene: TRBV6-6
CDR3 length: 13
CDR3 DNA: TGTGCCAGCAGTCCCAGGGGAGCCGGGGAGCTGTTTTTT
CDR3 protein: CASSPRGAGELFF

D gene: TRBD1
J gene: TRBJ2-5
V gene: TRBV7-7
CDR3 length: 14
CDR3 DNA: TGTGCCAGCAGCTCTACAGGGGGCCAAGAGACCCAGTACTTC
CDR3 protein: CASSSTGGQETQYF

D gene: TRBD1
J gene: TRBJ1-1
V gene: TRBV11-2
CDR3 length: 16
CDR3 DNA: TGTGCCAGCAGCCTAGGGACAGCTAACATGAACACTGAAGCTTTCTTT
CDR3 protein: CASSLGTANMNTEAFF

D gene: .
J gene: TRBJ2-7
V gene: TRBV9
CDR3 length: 14
CDR3 DNA: TGTGCCAGCAGCAAGGCGGAGCTATCGCGGGAGCAGTACTTC
CDR3 protein: CASSKAELSREQYF

D gene: .
J gene: TRBJ1-2
V gene: TRBV29-1
CDR3 length: 11
CDR3 DNA: TGCAGCGCCGGCGGGCAGCGGGGCTACACCTTC
CDR3 protein: CSAGGQRGYTF

D gene: TRBD1
J gene: TRBJ2-5
V gene: TRBV29-1
CDR3 length: 13
CDR3 DNA: TGCAGCGTGAGGGGGTCAGGGGGAGAGACCCAGTACTTC
CDR3 protein: CSVRGSGGETQYF

D gene: .
J gene: TRBJ2-1
V gene: TRBV27
CDR3 length: 16
CDR3 DNA: TGTGCCAGCAGTTTCATTGGGGGACTCTCCTACAATGAGCAGTTCTTC
CDR3 protein: CASSFIGGLSYNEQFF

D gene: .
J gene: TRBJ2-1
V gene: TRBV6-4
CDR3 length: 14
CDR3 DNA: TGTGCCAGCAGTGACTCCAGCGTGCACGGTGAGCAGTTCTTC
CDR3 protein: CASSDSSVHGEQFF

D gene: TRBD2
J gene: TRBJ2-1
V gene: TRBV18
CDR3 length: 14
CDR3 DNA: TGTGCCAGCTCCCTAGCGGGATCCTACAATGAGCAGTTCTTC
CDR3 protein: CASSLAGSYNEQFF

D gene: .
J gene: TRBJ2-7
V gene: TRBV30
CDR3 length: 17
CDR3 DNA: TGTGCCTGGAGCGAATTTTCCTGGGACTTTATCTCCTACGAGCAGTACTTC
CDR3 protein: CAWSEFSWDFISYEQYF

D gene: .
J gene: TRBJ2-5
V gene: TRBV11-3
CDR3 length: 15
CDR3 DNA: TGTGCCAGCAGCTTAGGCGGTGCGGAGGGTGAGACCCAGTACTTC
CDR3 protein: CASSLGGAEGETQYF

D gene: .
J gene: TRBJ1-2
V gene: TRBV27
CDR3 length: 13
CDR3 DNA: TGTGCCAGCAGTTCGAGCCCTAACTATGGCTACACCTTC
CDR3 protein: CASSSSPNYGYTF